The 19 T cell receptor beta chains reported below all come from one sample, sequenced in a study of blood T cell repertoires in COVID-19. Data came from immunoSEQ multiplex PCR; TCRdb stores just in-frame clones and leaves some out. This sample has under 70,000 clones, with 80% to 95% found just once. Material for sequencing was peripheral blood. The receptors derive from an elderly man with acute or convalescent COVID-19.

CDR3 sequence: CATSQGALPNEKLFF. CDR3 in DNA: TGTGCCACCTCACAGGGGGCACTACCTAATGAAAAACTGTTTTTT. The chain combines TRBV24-1 with TRBJ1-4, with TRBD1 matching over 9 bases. This CDR3 contains 15 residues. Germline V gene sequence: CDR1 KGHDR, CDR2 SFDVKD. V was pared by 9 bases and J by 3 bases, with 7 bases of the junction left unmatched.

J is TRBJ2-3 and V is TRBV6-6; TRBD2 is a possible D gene (7 bases). V was clipped by 11 bases and J by 4 bases, with 19 bases between them. Germline CDR1 reads MNHNY; CDR2 reads SVGAGI (reference sequence). The CDR3 loop spans 14 amino acids. CDR3 in DNA: TGTGCCGGGGCCCGCGGGGGCCCCCCAGATACGCAGTATTTT. This codes for CAGARGGPPDTQYF.

The chain uses TRBV3-1 (or the pseudogene TRBV3-2) and TRBJ1-2; 8 bases match TRBD1. CDR1 is LGHDT and CDR2 is YNNKEL in the germline V gene (reference sequence). The CDR3 sequence is 15 residues long. With V trimmed by 1 base and J by 7 bases, 8 bases remained unmatched. DNA of the CDR3: TGTGCCAGCAGCCAAGGGGCAGGGGGCGAGTTTGGCTACACCTTC. Its translation: CASSQGAGGEFGYTF.

This chain uses TRBV27 with TRBJ1-2; 9 bases are a match to TRBD1. Germline lookup yields CDR1 MNHEY and CDR2 SMNVEV (reference sequence). J gave up 8 bases and V 2 bases, and 6 bases lay outside the gene matches. There are 14 residues in the CDR3. CDR3 DNA: TGTGCCAGCAGTTTAAGGGACAGGGAGGAGGGCTACACCTTC. It yields the protein CASSLRDREEGYTF.

This sequence joins TRBV2 and TRBJ1-6; D unresolved. V dropped 7 bases and J dropped 8 bases, with 12 bases sitting between them. This CDR3 has 13 residues. Germline V gene lookup returns CDR1 SNHLY and CDR2 FYNNEI. For the CDR3, the DNA is TGTGCCAGCATTGTCGCAGTTGATTCACCCCTCCACTTT. Its translation is CASIVAVDSPLHF.

The rearrangement joins TRBV6-6 to TRBJ1-6, with D maybe TRBD1 (6 bases). The germline V and J ends were trimmed by 5 bases and 10 bases, with 21 bases remaining between them. CDR3 length: 16 amino acids. Germline CDR1 MNHNY, CDR2 SVGAGI (reference sequence). The DNA of the CDR3 is TGTGCCAGCAGTCGCGAGGGTGGGGGCGCAGTCTCACCCCTCCACTTT. This gives the protein CASSREGGGAVSPLHF.

The gene calls are TRBV11-3 and TRBJ2-7; D possibly corresponds to TRBD1 (6 bases). The CDR3 totals 14 residues. With 4 bases removed from V and 1 base from J, the gap between germline ends came to 11 bases. Germline V gives CDR1 SGHNT, CDR2 YENEEA. CDR3 nucleotide sequence: TGTGCCAGCAGCTCCCGGGACAAATCCTACGAGCAGTACTTC. It is translated as CASSSRDKSYEQYF.

DNA of the CDR3: TGCGCCAGCAGCCAAGCCGGGACAGGACCCTACGAGCAGTACTTC. Its protein product is CASSQAGTGPYEQYF. The chain carries TRBV4-1 and TRBJ2-7; TRBD1 matches 8 bases. CDR1 is MGHRA and CDR2 is YSYEKL in the germline V gene. The V gene end was trimmed by 1 base and the J gene end by 2 bases; junction bases not matched to a gene: 4. The CDR3 has 15 residues.

This chain uses TRBV5-8 with TRBJ1-4; possibly TRBD1 for D (5 bases). The CDR3 loop spans 15 amino acids. V lost 1 base to trimming and J lost 7 bases, with 14 bases between them. The germline gives CDR1 SGHTS, CDR2 YDEGEE. CDR3 amino acids: CASSLSGAAGEKLFF. In DNA form, the CDR3 reads TGTGCCAGCAGCTTGTCTGGGGCAGCAGGTGAAAAACTGTTTTTT.

By proportion, this clone is large (0.1 to 1%). The CDR3 bases are TGCGCCAGCAGCCCCGGACATTCTGGGGCCAACGTCCTGACTTTC. This gives the protein CASSPGHSGANVLTF. V is TRBV5-1 and J is TRBJ2-6; tentatively, D is TRBD1 (5 bases). Trimming took 4 bases from V and 1 from J, leaving 9 bases between them. The CDR3 covers 15 residues. Germline CDR1 SGHRS, CDR2 YFSETQ.

The chain employs TRBV19 and TRBJ2-6; TRBD1 agrees at 11 bases. The CDR3 has 16 residues. Trimming took 7 bases from V and 4 from J; bases not matched to a gene: 6. Germline V CDR1 and CDR2: LNHDA, SQIVND (reference sequence). CDR3 DNA: TGTGCCAGTACGGACAGGGGGCGTACCGGGGCCAACGTCCTGACTTTC. Encoded protein: CASTDRGRTGANVLTF.

The gene calls are TRBV24-1 and TRBJ1-2; D unresolved. Trimming took 4 bases from V and 4 from J, leaving 9 bases between them. The CDR3 covers 13 residues. Germline CDR1 is KGHDR and CDR2 is SFDVKD. The CDR3 nucleotides are TGTGCCACCAGTGAGGGTGACTTCTATGGCTACACCTTC. Its translation is CATSEGDFYGYTF.

The chain recombines TRBV11-1 with TRBJ2-7; a weak D match, TRBD1 (5 bases). CDR1 and CDR2 from the germline V gene are SGHAT and FQDESV (reference sequence). The CDR3 extends over 14 amino acids. The V and J ends lost 4 bases and 2 bases respectively, with 12 bases between them. CDR3 in amino acids: CASSYPDRTYEQYF. CDR3 nucleotides: TGTGCCAGCAGCTATCCCGACAGAACCTACGAGCAGTACTTC.

This chain uses TRBV7-2 with TRBJ2-5; TRBD1 matches at 10 bases. J lost 5 bases, V lost 5 bases, and 5 bases had no gene match. Germline V CDR1 and CDR2: SGHTA, FQGNSA. This CDR3 spans 14 amino acids. For the CDR3, the DNA is TGTGCCAGCAGCAAGGACAGGGGGGCGGAGACCCAGTACTTC. This codes for CASSKDRGAETQYF.

This clone was seen just once. V gene TRBV15 combines with J gene TRBJ2-7; tentatively, D is TRBD1 (6 bases). Germline assignment: CDR1 LNHNV and CDR2 YYDKDF (reference sequence). The V end was cut by 3 bases, the J end by 7 bases, with 22 bases between. This CDR3 region has 16 residues. The CDR3: CATSSTLGGPSVEQYF. The CDR3, as DNA: TGTGCCACCAGCAGTACCTTAGGGGGACCCTCTGTGGAGCAGTACTTC.

This chain links TRBV9 with TRBJ2-7, with 13 bases aligning to TRBD2. The CDR3 consists of 15 residues. CDR1 and CDR2 (germline): SGDLS, YYNGEE. V lost 4 bases and J lost 6; bases outside the gene matches: 7. The CDR3 loop reads CASSRTGLAGIEQYF. The DNA for the CDR3 is TGTGCCAGCAGCCGGACGGGACTAGCGGGGATCGAGCAGTACTTC.

V and J are TRBV6-5 and TRBJ1-2, with a possible D match to TRBD1 (5 bases). The CDR3 covers 11 residues. Germline V lookup: CDR1 MNHEY, CDR2 SVGAGI. The germline V and J ends were trimmed by 7 bases and 7 bases, with 10 bases remaining between them. The CDR3 bases are TGTGCCAGCAATCAGGGTGGTGGCTACACCTTC. It specifies CASNQGGGYTF.

The chain joins TRBV5-1 to TRBJ1-2; D is unclear. CDR1 SGHRS and CDR2 YFSETQ come from the germline V gene. This CDR3 is 13 amino acids long. Trimming left V 4 bases short and J 5 bases short, with 12 bases between. CDR3 protein: CASSESSTYGYTF. For the CDR3, the DNA is TGCGCCAGCAGCGAATCGTCAACATATGGCTACACCTTC.

The V gene is TRBV5-5, the J gene TRBJ1-6; 7 nucleotides line up with TRBD1. J gave up 8 bases and V 3 bases, and 8 bases lay outside the gene matches. There are 15 residues in the CDR3. The germline gives CDR1 SGHKS, CDR2 YYEKEE (reference sequence). In DNA form, the CDR3 reads TGTGCCAGCAGCTCACAGGGGATCGAGGATTCACCCCTCCACTTT. It yields the protein CASSSQGIEDSPLHF.